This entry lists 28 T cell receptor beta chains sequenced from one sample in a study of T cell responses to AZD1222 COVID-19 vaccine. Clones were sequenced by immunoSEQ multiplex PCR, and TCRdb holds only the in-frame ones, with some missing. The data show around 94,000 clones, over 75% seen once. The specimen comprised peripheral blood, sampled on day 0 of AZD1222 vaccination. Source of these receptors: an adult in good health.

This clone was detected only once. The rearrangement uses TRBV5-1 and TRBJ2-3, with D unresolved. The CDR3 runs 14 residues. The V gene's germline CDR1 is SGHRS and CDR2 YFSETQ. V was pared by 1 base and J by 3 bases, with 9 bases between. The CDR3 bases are TGCGCCAGCAGCTTGCAGGTCGGAACAGATACGCAGTATTTT. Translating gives CASSLQVGTDTQYF.

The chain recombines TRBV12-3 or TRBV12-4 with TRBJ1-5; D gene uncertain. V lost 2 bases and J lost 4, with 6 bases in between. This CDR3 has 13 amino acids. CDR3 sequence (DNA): TGTGCCAGCAGTTTAAATCAGAATCAGCCCCAGCATTTT. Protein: CASSLNQNQPQHF.

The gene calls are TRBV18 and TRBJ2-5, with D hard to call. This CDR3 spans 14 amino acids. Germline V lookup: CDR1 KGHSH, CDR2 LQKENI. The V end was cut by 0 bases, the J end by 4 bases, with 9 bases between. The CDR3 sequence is CASSPPRLVETQYF. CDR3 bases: TGTGCCAGCTCACCACCGCGGCTCGTAGAGACCCAGTACTTC.

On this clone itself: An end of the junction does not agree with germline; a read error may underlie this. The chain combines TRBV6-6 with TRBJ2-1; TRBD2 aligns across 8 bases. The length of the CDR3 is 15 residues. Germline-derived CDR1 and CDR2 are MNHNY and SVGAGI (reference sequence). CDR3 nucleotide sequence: TGTGCCAGCAGTGACTCGGGACTAGTGGGGCATGAGCAGTTCTTC. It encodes CASSDSGLVGHEQFF.

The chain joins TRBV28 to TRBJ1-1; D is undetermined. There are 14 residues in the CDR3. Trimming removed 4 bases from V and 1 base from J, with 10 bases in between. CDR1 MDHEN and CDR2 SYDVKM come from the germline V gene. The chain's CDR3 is CASSSRSGNTEAFF. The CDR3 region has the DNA TGTGCCAGCAGTTCACGATCGGGGAACACTGAAGCTTTCTTT.

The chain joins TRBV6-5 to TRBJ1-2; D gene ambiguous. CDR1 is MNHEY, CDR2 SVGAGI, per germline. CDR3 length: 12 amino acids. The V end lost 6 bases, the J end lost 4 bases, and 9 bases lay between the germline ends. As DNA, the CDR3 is TGTGCCAGCAGCTCCCACTCCTATGGCTACACCTTC. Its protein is CASSSHSYGYTF.

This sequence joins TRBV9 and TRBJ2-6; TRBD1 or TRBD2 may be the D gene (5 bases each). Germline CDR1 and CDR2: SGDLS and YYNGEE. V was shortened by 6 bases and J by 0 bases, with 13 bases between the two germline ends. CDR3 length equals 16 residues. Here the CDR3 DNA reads TGTGCCAGCACGTGGGACGGACACTCTGGGGCCAACGTCCTGACTTTC. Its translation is CASTWDGHSGANVLTF.

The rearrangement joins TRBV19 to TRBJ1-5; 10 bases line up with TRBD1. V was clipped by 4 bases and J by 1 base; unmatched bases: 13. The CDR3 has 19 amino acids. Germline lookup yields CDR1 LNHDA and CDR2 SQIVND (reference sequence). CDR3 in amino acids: CASSTLTGGAGGSNQPQHF. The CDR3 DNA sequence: TGTGCCAGTAGTACCCTGACAGGGGGCGCGGGTGGAAGCAATCAGCCCCAGCATTTT. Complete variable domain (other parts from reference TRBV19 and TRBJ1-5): DGGITQSPKYLFRKEGQNVTLSCEQNLNHDAMYWYRQDPGQGLRLIYYSQIVNDFQKGDIAEGYSVSREKKESFPLTVTSAQKNPTAFYLCASSTLTGGAGGSNQPQHFGDGTRLSIL.

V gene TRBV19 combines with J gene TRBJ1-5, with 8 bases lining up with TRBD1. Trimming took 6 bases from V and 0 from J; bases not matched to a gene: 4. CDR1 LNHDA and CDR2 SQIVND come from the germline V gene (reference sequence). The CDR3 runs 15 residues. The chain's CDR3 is CASRQTGVSNQPQHF. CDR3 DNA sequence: TGTGCCAGTAGGCAGACAGGGGTTAGCAATCAGCCCCAGCATTTT.

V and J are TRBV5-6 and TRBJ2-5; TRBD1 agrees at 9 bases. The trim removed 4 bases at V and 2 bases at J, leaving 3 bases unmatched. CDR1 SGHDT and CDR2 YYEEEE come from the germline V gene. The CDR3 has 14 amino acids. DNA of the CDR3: TGTGCCAGCAGCGGGACAGGGTCACAAGAGACCCAGTACTTC. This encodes CASSGTGSQETQYF.

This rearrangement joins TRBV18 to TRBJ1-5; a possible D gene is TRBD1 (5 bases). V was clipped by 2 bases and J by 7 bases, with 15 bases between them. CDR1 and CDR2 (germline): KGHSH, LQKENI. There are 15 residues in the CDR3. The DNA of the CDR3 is TGTGCCAGCTCACCAACCCCTCAGGGCGGGCAGCCCCAGCATTTT. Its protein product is CASSPTPQGGQPQHF.

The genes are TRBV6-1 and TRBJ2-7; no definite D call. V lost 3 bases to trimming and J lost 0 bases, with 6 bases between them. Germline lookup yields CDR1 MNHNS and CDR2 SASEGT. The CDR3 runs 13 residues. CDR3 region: CASSDQPSYEQYF. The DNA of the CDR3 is TGTGCCAGCAGTGATCAGCCCTCCTACGAGCAGTACTTC.

CDR3 residues: CASSRGGPGELFF. CDR3 nucleotides: TGTGCCAGCAGCAGAGGGGGCCCCGGGGAGCTGTTTTTT. The V and J genes are TRBV11-3 and TRBJ2-2; TRBD1 aligns across 7 bases. This CDR3 region has 13 residues. Germline CDR1 and CDR2: SGHNT and YENEEA. J lost 6 bases, V lost 5 bases, and 3 bases had no gene match.

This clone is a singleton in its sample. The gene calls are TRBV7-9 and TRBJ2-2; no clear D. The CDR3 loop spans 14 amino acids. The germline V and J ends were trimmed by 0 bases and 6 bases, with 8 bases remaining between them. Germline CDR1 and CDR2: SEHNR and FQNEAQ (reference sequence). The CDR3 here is CASSLAFRAGELFF. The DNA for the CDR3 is TGTGCCAGCAGCTTAGCGTTCCGGGCCGGGGAGCTGTTTTTT.

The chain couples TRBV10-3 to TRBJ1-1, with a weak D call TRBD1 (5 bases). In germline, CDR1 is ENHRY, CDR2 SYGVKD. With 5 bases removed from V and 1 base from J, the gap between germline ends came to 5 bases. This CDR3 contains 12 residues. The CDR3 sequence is CAISQGNTEAFF. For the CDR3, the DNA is TGTGCCATCAGTCAGGGGAACACTGAAGCTTTCTTT.

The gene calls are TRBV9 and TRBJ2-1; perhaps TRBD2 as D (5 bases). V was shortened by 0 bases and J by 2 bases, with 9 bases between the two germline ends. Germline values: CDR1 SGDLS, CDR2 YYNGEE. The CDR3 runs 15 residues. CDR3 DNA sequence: TGTGCCAGCAGCGTAGCTGAGCGGACCTACAATGAGCAGTTCTTC. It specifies CASSVAERTYNEQFF.

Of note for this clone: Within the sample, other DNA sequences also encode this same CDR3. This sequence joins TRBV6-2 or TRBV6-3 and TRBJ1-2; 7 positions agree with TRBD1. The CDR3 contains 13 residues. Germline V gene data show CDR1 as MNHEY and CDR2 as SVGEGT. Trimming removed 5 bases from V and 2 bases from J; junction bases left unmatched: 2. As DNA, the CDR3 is TGTGCCAGCAGTCCGGGACAGAACTATGGCTACACCTTC. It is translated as CASSPGQNYGYTF.

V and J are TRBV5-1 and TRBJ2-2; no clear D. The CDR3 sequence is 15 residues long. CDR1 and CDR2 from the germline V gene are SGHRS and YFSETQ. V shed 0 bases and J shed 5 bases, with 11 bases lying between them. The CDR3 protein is CASSLGAPSTGELFF. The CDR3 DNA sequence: TGCGCCAGCAGCTTGGGGGCCCCCTCGACCGGGGAGCTGTTTTTT.

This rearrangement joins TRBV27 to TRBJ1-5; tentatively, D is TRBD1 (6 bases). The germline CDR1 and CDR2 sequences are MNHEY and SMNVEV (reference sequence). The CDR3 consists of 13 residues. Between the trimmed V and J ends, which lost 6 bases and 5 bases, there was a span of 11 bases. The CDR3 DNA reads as TGTGCCAGCAGCCGGGACACGTATCAGCCCCAGCATTTT. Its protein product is CASSRDTYQPQHF.

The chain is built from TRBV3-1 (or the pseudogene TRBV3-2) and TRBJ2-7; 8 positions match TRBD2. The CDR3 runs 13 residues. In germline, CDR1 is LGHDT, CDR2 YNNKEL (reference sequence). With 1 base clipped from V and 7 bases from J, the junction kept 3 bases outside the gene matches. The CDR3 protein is CASSQGLAFEQYF. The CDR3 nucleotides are TGTGCCAGCAGCCAAGGACTAGCGTTTGAGCAGTACTTC.

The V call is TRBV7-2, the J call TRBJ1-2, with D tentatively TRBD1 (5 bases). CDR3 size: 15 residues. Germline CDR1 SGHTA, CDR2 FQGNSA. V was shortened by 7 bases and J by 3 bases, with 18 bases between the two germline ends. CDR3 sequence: CASTRRRVGDYGYTF. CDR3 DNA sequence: TGTGCCAGCACCCGACGGAGGGTGGGGGACTATGGCTACACCTTC.

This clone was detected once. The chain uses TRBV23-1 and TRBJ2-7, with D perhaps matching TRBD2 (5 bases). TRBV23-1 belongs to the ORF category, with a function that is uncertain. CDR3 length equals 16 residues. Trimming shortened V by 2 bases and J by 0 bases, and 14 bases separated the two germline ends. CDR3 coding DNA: TGCGCCAGCAGTCAAGGGCGGAGACTAAGCTCCTACGAGCAGTACTTC. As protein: CASSQGRRLSSYEQYF.

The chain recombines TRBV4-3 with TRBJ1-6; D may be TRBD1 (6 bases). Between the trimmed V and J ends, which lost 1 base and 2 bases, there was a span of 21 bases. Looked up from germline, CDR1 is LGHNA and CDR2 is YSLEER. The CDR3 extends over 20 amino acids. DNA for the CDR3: TGCGCCAGCAGCCAAGTTCCGCTGCGGCGGGGGGCCCCCTATAATTCACCCCTCCACTTT. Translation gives CASSQVPLRRGAPYNSPLHF.

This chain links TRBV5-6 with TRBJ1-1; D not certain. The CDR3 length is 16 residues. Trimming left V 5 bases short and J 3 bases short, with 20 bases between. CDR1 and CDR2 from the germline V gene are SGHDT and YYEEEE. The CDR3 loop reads CASSPRVGRRYTEAFF. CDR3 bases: TGTGCCAGCAGTCCTCGTGTCGGGCGGAGGTACACTGAAGCTTTCTTT.

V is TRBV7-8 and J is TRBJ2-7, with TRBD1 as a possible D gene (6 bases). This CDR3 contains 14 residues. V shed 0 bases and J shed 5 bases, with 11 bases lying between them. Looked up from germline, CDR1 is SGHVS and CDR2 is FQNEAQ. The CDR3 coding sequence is TGTGCCAGCAGCTTAGCGAACAGGGTGAACGAGCAGTACTTC. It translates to CASSLANRVNEQYF.

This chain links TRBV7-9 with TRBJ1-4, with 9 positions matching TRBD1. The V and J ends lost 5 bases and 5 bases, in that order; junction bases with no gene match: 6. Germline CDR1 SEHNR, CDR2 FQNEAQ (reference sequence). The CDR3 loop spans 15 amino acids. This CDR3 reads CASSHGGTGNEKLFF. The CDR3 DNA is TGTGCCAGCAGCCATGGAGGGACAGGGAATGAAAAACTGTTTTTT.

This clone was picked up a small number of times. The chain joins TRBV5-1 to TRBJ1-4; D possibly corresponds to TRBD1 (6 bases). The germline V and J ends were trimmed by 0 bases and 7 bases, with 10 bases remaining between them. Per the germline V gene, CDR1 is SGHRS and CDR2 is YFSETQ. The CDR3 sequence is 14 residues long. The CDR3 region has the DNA TGCGCCAGCAGCTTGGGGACAGTAGGTGAAAAACTGTTTTTT. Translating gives CASSLGTVGEKLFF.

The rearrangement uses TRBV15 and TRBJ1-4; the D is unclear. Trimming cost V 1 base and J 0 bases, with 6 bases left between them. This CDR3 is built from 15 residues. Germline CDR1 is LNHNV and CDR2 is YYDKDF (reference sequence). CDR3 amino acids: CATSRALTTNEKLFF. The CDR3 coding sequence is TGTGCCACCAGCAGAGCCCTTACAACTAATGAAAAACTGTTTTTT.